This record concerns one T cell receptor beta chain sequence. The target antigen is unknown. Primers included in the PCR were 60 Vbeta and 13 Jbeta primers. Sequencing was performed with immunoSEQ multiplex PCR; in TCRdb, only in-frame clones are kept and a portion is missing. The sample lists more than 150,000 clones; 82% were seen once. This sample was taken from a study of cytomegalovirus exposure and HLA in healthy donors. The donors were healthy bone marrow donors. This CDR3 spans 15 amino acids. Trimming removed 0 bases at V and 3 bases at J, with 14 bases between. The germline CDR1 and CDR2 sequences are GTSNPN and SVGIG (reference sequence). General study findings and limits: It is likely that the observed cluster of highly shared sequence variants was a sequencing artifact. The majority of CMV-associated TCR beta chains were reported as apparently HLA-restricted in a later analysis. Prediction of most subjects' HLA-A and HLA-B alleles by TCR beta sequences was reportedly accurate.

Material: PBMCs. The TCR sequence derives from a man aged 35 to 55 in good health and CMV-seronegative. The rearrangement uses TRBV30 and TRBJ1-1, with D hard to call. The CDR3 coding sequence is TGTGCCTGGAGTGTACTAATTTTGACCTACACTGAAGCTTTCTTT. It codes for CAWSVLILTYTEAFF.